Listed below are T cell receptor beta chains from one sample, sequenced in a study of T cell responses to AZD1222 COVID-19 vaccine. Clones were sequenced by immunoSEQ multiplex PCR, and TCRdb holds only the in-frame ones, with some missing. Of around 140,000 clones in the sample, over 85% are singletons; the top ten hold 5% to 7%. The sequencing used peripheral blood, collected on day 0 of AZD1222 vaccination. All receptors derive from an adult in good health. Each CDR3 is given with its conserved first and last residue. D genes are given only for firm matches. The size entry is marked missing in some rows and otherwise reads once, few, many or a size class.

J gene,clone size,D gene,V gene,CDR3 DNA,CDR3 protein
TRBJ1-5,once,TRBD1,TRBV13,TGTGCCAGCAGCTTGAGACAGGGTAGCAATCAGCCCCAGCATTTT,CASSLRQGSNQPQHF
TRBJ1-2,.,.,TRBV7-3,TGTGCCAGCAGCTTAGGCTCCTCAGGGGAGTATGGCTACACCTTC,CASSLGSSGEYGYTF
TRBJ2-4,.,.,TRBV12-3/TRBV12-4,TGTGCCAGCAGTTTAGCCGTCGAAAACATTCAGTACTTC,CASSLAVENIQYF
TRBJ1-2,.,.,TRBV4-1,TGCGCCAGCAGCCAAGTCGGTCTGGAGGGCTACACCTTC,CASSQVGLEGYTF
TRBJ2-5,.,.,TRBV4-2,TGTGCCAGCAGCCAAACACTCATGCGGGAGACCCAGTACTTC,CASSQTLMRETQYF
TRBJ1-4,.,TRBD1,TRBV5-6,TGTGCCAGCAGCTTAAGGCGCAAAGGAGGGGGCGGAACTAATGAAAAACTGTTTTTT,CASSLRRKGGGGTNEKLFF
TRBJ2-3,.,TRBD1,TRBV5-5,TGTGCCAGCAGCTCGAGGACAGGGGCAGATACGCAGTATTTT,CASSSRTGADTQYF
TRBJ2-7,.,.,TRBV6-5,TGTGCCAGCAGTCCTCGGAGCGGGTTTGTCTACGAGCAGTACTTC,CASSPRSGFVYEQYF
TRBJ1-2,once,.,TRBV5-5,TGTGCCAGCAGCTTGACAGGGTATGACTACACCTTC,CASSLTGYDYTF
TRBJ2-1,.,TRBD2,TRBV5-1,TGCGCCAGCAGCGTGGGACTAGCGGATTACAATGAGCAGTTCTTC,CASSVGLADYNEQFF
TRBJ2-7,.,TRBD2,TRBV28,TGTGCCAGCCTTACAGCGGGGGACTACGAGCAGTACTTC,CASLTAGDYEQYF
TRBJ2-5,.,.,TRBV3-1/TRBV3-2,TGTGCCAGCAGCCATACACTGGGGGGAGAGACCCAGTACTTC,CASSHTLGGETQYF
TRBJ2-7,.,.,TRBV27,TGTGCCAGCAGCCTAATGCCGGGTTTCTCCTACGAGCAGTACTTC,CASSLMPGFSYEQYF
TRBJ2-1,.,TRBD1,TRBV6-5,TGTGCCAGCAGTTTGGGACAGGGGGCCGCCTACAATGAGCAGTTCTTC,CASSLGQGAAYNEQFF
TRBJ2-2,once,TRBD2,TRBV7-3,TGTGCCAGCAGCTTAATTGGGACTAGCGGGAGGTCCGGGGAGCTGTTTTTT,CASSLIGTSGRSGELFF
TRBJ2-1,.,.,TRBV6-2/TRBV6-3,TGTGCCAGCAGTTACGGAGACAATGAGCAGTTCTTC,CASSYGDNEQFF
TRBJ1-4,.,.,TRBV2,TGTGCCAGCAGTGAAAATGTGGGCGAAAAACTGTTTTTT,CASSENVGEKLFF
TRBJ1-1,.,.,TRBV5-1,TGCGCCAGCAGCTTGGAGATGGCTACGGGGACTGAAGCTTTCTTT,CASSLEMATGTEAFF
TRBJ2-5,.,TRBD1,TRBV7-9,TGTGCCAGCAGCCGATCCCGGACAGGGGGAGGAGAGACCCAGTACTTC,CASSRSRTGGGETQYF
TRBJ2-2,.,TRBD1,TRBV7-9,TGTGCCAGCAGCTTTGGACAGGGTTTCGCCGCGGACACCGGGGAGCTGTTTTTT,CASSFGQGFAADTGELFF
TRBJ2-1,.,.,TRBV6-5,TGTGCCAGCAGTTACTCGATGTGGGGACAGTTCTTC,CASSYSMWGQFF
TRBJ2-3,.,TRBD1,TRBV18,TGTGCCAGCTCACCCGGACAGGGGTGGACAGATACGCAGTATTTT,CASSPGQGWTDTQYF
TRBJ2-3,.,.,TRBV6-4,TGTGCCAGCAGTGTTCTCCCAAACACAGATACGCAGTATTTT,CASSVLPNTDTQYF
TRBJ1-5,.,.,TRBV27,TGTGCCAGCAGTTTATATGGCAGGTTGAGGAATCAGCCCCAGCATTTT,CASSLYGRLRNQPQHF
TRBJ1-3,.,.,TRBV7-2,TGTGCCAGCAGCTTAGTCGCGGCAGGGATAAACACCATATATTTT,CASSLVAAGINTIYF
TRBJ2-2,.,TRBD2,TRBV4-1,TGCGCCAGCAGCCAAGAGCTTAGTGGGACTAGTACCCGGTGGGAGCTGTTTTTT,CASSQELSGTSTRWELFF
TRBJ1-4,.,.,TRBV2,TGTGCCAGCACGGTAGGCAGGGCAAATGAAAAACTGTTTTTT,CASTVGRANEKLFF
TRBJ1-6,.,.,TRBV5-6,TGTGCCAGCAGCCCGCGAGCGATCTATAATTCACCCCTCCACTTT,CASSPRAIYNSPLHF
TRBJ1-3,few,.,TRBV9,TGTGCCAGCAGCGCCAGGGTTAAAGGCTCTGGAAACACCATATATTTT,CASSARVKGSGNTIYF
TRBJ2-5,.,.,TRBV10-1,TGCGCCAGCAGTGAGTCATACCAAGAGACCCAGTACTTC,CASSESYQETQYF
TRBJ1-5,.,.,TRBV6-2/TRBV6-3,TGTGCCAGCAGTTACAACAGGGAAAGCAATCAGCCCCAGCATTTT,CASSYNRESNQPQHF
TRBJ1-1,.,TRBD1,TRBV14,TGTGCCAGCAGCCAACGGACAGGATTGAACACTGAAGCTTTCTTT,CASSQRTGLNTEAFF
TRBJ2-1,.,TRBD2,TRBV7-9,TGTGCCAGCAGCCAGACTAGCGGGGCATACAATGAGCAGTTCTTC,CASSQTSGAYNEQFF
TRBJ1-2,.,TRBD1,TRBV28,TGTGCCAGCAGTTTGACGTCAGGGGGGCCCTATGGCTACACCTTC,CASSLTSGGPYGYTF
TRBJ1-2,.,TRBD1,TRBV6-5,TGTGCCAGCAGCCAAACCCACGGGACAGGGGCTGGCTACACCTTC,CASSQTHGTGAGYTF
TRBJ1-2,.,.,TRBV19,TGTGCCAGTAGTATAGGACAGAGGAACTATGGCTACACCTTC,CASSIGQRNYGYTF
TRBJ1-6,few,TRBD1,TRBV30,TGTGCCTGCGATAGAGACAGGGGGATTTCACCCCTCCACTTT,CACDRDRGISPLHF
TRBJ1-5,.,TRBD1,TRBV7-2,TGTGCCAGCAGCTCGACCGGGACAGGGAAGAATCAGCCCCAGCATTTT,CASSSTGTGKNQPQHF
TRBJ2-7,once,TRBD2,TRBV6-5,TGTGCCAGCAGTTACGGGGCGGGAGATAGGGAGCAGTACTTC,CASSYGAGDREQYF
TRBJ2-7,.,.,TRBV6-1,TGTGCCAGCAGTGAGAATCCCGTTCCCGGGAGAGAGCAGTACTTC,CASSENPVPGREQYF
TRBJ2-7,.,TRBD1,TRBV7-8,TGTGCCAGCAGCACGACAGGGGGCTACGAGCAGTACTTC,CASSTTGGYEQYF
TRBJ2-5,once,.,TRBV29-1,TGCAGCGCCCTTAGCTTCGGGGAAGGAACCCAGTACTTC,CSALSFGEGTQYF
TRBJ2-1,.,TRBD2,TRBV15,TGTGCCACCAGCAGAGCCGGGGCAGGACTAGAGAACAATGAGCAGTTCTTC,CATSRAGAGLENNEQFF
TRBJ2-2,.,.,TRBV10-3,TGTGCCACTCAGTCCGCTTACGCCGGGGAGCTGTTTTTT,CATQSAYAGELFF
TRBJ1-1,.,.,TRBV7-6,TGTGCCAGCAGCTTATCACATTCCCTCCTCACTGAAGCTTTCTTT,CASSLSHSLLTEAFF
TRBJ1-2,.,.,TRBV9,TGTGCCTCGAGACGGGCAGCGACTAACTATGGCTACACCTTC,CASRRAATNYGYTF
TRBJ1-1,.,.,TRBV6-5,TGTGCCAGCAGCCTGGGGTATGGGACTGAAGCTTTCTTT,CASSLGYGTEAFF
TRBJ2-2,.,TRBD2,TRBV5-4,TGTGCCAGCAGCTTGCTAGCGGGTGATACCGGGGAGCTGTTTTTT,CASSLLAGDTGELFF
TRBJ2-1,.,TRBD2,TRBV7-9,TGTGCCTCCAAGTCTGCGGGAGGGGAGAATGAGCAGTTCTTC,CASKSAGGENEQFF
TRBJ2-2,medium-sized,.,TRBV29-1,TGCAGCGTTGAAGATCGCGACACCGGGGAGCTGTTTTTT,CSVEDRDTGELFF
TRBJ2-5,.,.,TRBV25-1,TGTGCCAGCAGTGAGTCTCCGGCCCAGTACTTC,CASSESPAQYF
TRBJ2-1,.,TRBD2,TRBV5-1,TGCGCCAGCAGCTTGGAGAGGAGCGGGACCGACAATGAGCAGTTCTTC,CASSLERSGTDNEQFF
TRBJ1-6,.,.,TRBV29-1,TGCAGCGTTGGTGAGGGAACAGGCACCTCACCCCTCCACTTT,CSVGEGTGTSPLHF
TRBJ2-2,.,.,TRBV4-3,TGCGCCAGCAGCCTAGAGGGCTTGGCGAACACCGGGGAGCTGTTTTTT,CASSLEGLANTGELFF
TRBJ2-3,.,.,TRBV21-1,TGTGCCAGCAGCTATCTACAGGGTGGGAGCACAGATACGCAGTATTTT,CASSYLQGGSTDTQYF